This entry features one T cell receptor beta chain sequence. Its antigen remains unidentified. The germline V gene has CDR1 MDHEN and CDR2 SYDVKM. Trimming took off 2 bases at V and 4 bases at J, with 9 bases between the two ends. The CDR3 spans 13 residues. The sample comes from a study of CD8 T cells in ankylosing spondylitis. Study results and limitations: With a CD8+ phenotype, disease-linked clones were relatively rare in peripheral blood. Previous work reported some of these motif variants in the synovial fluid and blood of reactive arthritis.

Construction of TCR beta libraries was performed using quantitative 5'-RACE with molecular barcodes. TCRdb fed the 5' RACE reads into MiXCR, producing one record per CDR3 protein. The sample gives over 20,000 distinct CDR3 sequences, around 17% of which show up once; 25% to 30% is in the top ten. Sequencing was carried out using blood. This receptor was taken from a male donor with ankylosing spondylitis or in good health (not recorded which). The chain employs TRBV28 and TRBJ2-7; D is possibly TRBD1 (6 bases). The CDR3 region has the DNA TGTGCCAGCAGTTTAGGGGGCGGATACGAGCAGTACTTC. This codes for CASSLGGGYEQYF.